The 6 T cell receptor beta chains below come from one sample, sequenced in a study of CD8 T cells in ankylosing spondylitis. TCRdb fed the 5' RACE reads into MiXCR, producing one record per CDR3 protein. The sample has fewer than 200,000 distinct CDR3 sequences; 18% are singletons. The source material was blood, either unsorted or a sorted T cell fraction (not recorded which). These receptors were taken from a male donor aged 5-29 years with ankylosing spondylitis or in good health (not recorded which).

This clonotype was seen repeatedly, ten times or more. The chain couples TRBV28 to TRBJ2-7; 8 bases are a match to TRBD1. This CDR3 has 14 amino acids. The J segment lost 7 bases and the V segment lost 3 bases, leaving 8 bases of the junction unmatched. Germline CDR1 reads MDHEN; CDR2 reads SYDVKM. CDR3 residues: CASSFRTGLREQYF. The CDR3 bases are TGTGCCAGCAGTTTTCGGACAGGGCTGAGGGAGCAGTACTTC.

In this sample, this clonotype turned up many times. The chain combines TRBV29-1 with TRBJ2-1, with D tentatively TRBD1 (6 bases). CDR1 is SQVTM, CDR2 ANQGSEA, per germline. Trimming removed 4 bases from V and 8 bases from J, with 12 bases in between. The CDR3 is 12 amino acids. The DNA for the CDR3 is TGCAGCGTTGGGACTCCAGGGGATGAGCAGTTCTTC. This encodes CSVGTPGDEQFF.

This chain uses TRBV20-1 with TRBJ2-3; the D is unclear. V was trimmed by 6 bases and J by 4 bases, leaving 11 bases between them. CDR1 DFQATT and CDR2 SNEGSKA come from the germline V gene (reference sequence). CDR3 length: 12 amino acids. CDR3 DNA: TGCAGTGCGCCCTACCGCCCAGATACGCAGTATTTT. Protein sequence: CSAPYRPDTQYF.

This clonotype has a count of ten or more. At one end the junction does not follow the germline gene, possibly because of a read error. The V call is TRBV20-1, the J call TRBJ1-2; 9 bases map to TRBD1. This CDR3 contains 12 residues. Looked up from germline, CDR1 is DFQATT and CDR2 is SNEGSKA (reference sequence). Written as DNA, the CDR3 is TGCAGAGCTACAGGGGGCCCCGTGGGCTACACCTTC. Translation gives CRATGGPVGYTF.

This clonotype was counted ten times or more. The gene calls are TRBV12-3 or TRBV12-4 and TRBJ2-1, with TRBD2 matching over 14 bases. The J segment lost 3 bases and the V segment lost 6 bases, leaving 10 bases of the junction unmatched. The CDR3 runs to 18 residues. DNA of the CDR3: TGTGCCAGCAGCCCGACTAGCGGGAGGGCCTCTTACTACAATGAGCAGTTCTTC. Translated: CASSPTSGRASYYNEQFF.

The chain links TRBV12-5 to TRBJ2-1; TRBD2 aligns across 9 bases. Trimming at V came to 3 bases and at J to 7 bases, leaving 4 bases not matched to a gene. The CDR3 covers 14 residues. CDR1 LGHNT and CDR2 FRNRAP come from the germline V gene. The CDR3 bases are TGTGCTAGTGGTTTCGCGGGAGGGAGAAATGAGCAGTTCTTC. This sequence encodes CASGFAGGRNEQFF.